This TCR beta chain comes out of a study of blood T cell repertoires in COVID-19. Study-wide background: The United States, Italy and Spain supplied acute and convalescent COVID-19 samples. Sources were T cells, B-cell-depleted T cells, or PBMCs; the material itself was cDNA or gDNA.

Original processing methods: Estimation of nucleated cell counts relied on the amplification of reference gene primers. Produced via immunoSEQ multiplex PCR; TCRdb's table is partial and in-frame only. Clone size and V and J calls were adopted from that table, with D and trimming inferred from the DNA. The sample lists about 130,000 clones; around three quarters were seen once. The J segment lost 9 bases and the V segment lost 2 bases, leaving 6 bases of the junction unmatched. The CDR3 covers 13 residues. Germline CDR1 and CDR2: KGHSH and LQKENI. The specimen was peripheral blood. The chain joins TRBV18 to TRBJ1-1; TRBD1 matches at 7 bases. The source of this sequence is a man aged 40-49 years with active or convalescent COVID-19. In nucleotides, the CDR3 is TGTGCCAGCTCACCATCGGGACAGAGACAAGCTTTCTTT. It is translated as CASSPSGQRQAFF. Combining the CDR3 with reference TRBV18 and TRBJ1-1 gives the whole variable domain NAGVMQNPRHLVRRRGQEARLRCSPMKGHSHVYWYRQLPEEGLKFMVYLQKENIIDESGMPKERFSAEFPKEGPSILRIQQVVRGDSAAYFCASSPSGQRQAFFGQGTRLTVV.